These 5 T cell receptor beta chains share one sample of origin, sequenced in a study of blood T cell repertoires in COVID-19. Data came from immunoSEQ multiplex PCR; TCRdb stores just in-frame clones and leaves some out. This sample carries 100,000 to 150,000 clones, more than 70% of them seen once, and the ten largest clones take approximately 1.5%. Specimen: peripheral blood. Receptors originate from a man aged 55 to 70 with acute or convalescent COVID-19.

The sample holds a few counts of this clone. CDR3 bases: TGTGCCATCAGTGAAACAGGGGCCGGGGCCGAGCAGTACTTC. Translated, it gives CAISETGAGAEQYF. The V call is TRBV10-3, the J call TRBJ2-7; 7 bases map to TRBD1. CDR3 length: 14 amino acids. The germline gives CDR1 ENHRY, CDR2 SYGVKD. V trimming: 3 bases; J trimming: 6 bases; junction bases outside the gene matches: 8.

V gene TRBV7-2 combines with J gene TRBJ2-1; the D is unclear. In germline, CDR1 is SGHTA, CDR2 FQGNSA. V was pared by 3 bases and J by 2 bases, with 8 bases between. The length of the CDR3 is 14 residues. CDR3 in amino acids: CASSFLEAYNEQFF. CDR3 nucleotide sequence: TGTGCCAGCAGCTTCTTAGAAGCCTACAATGAGCAGTTCTTC. Full variable domain (outside the CDR3, taken from reference TRBV7-2 and TRBJ2-1): GAGVSQSPSNKVTEKGKDVELRCDPISGHTALYWYRQSLGQGLEFLIYFQGNSAPDKSGLPSDRFSAERTGGSVSTLTIQRTQQEDSAVYLCASSFLEAYNEQFFGPGTRLTVL.

This chain links TRBV5-1 with TRBJ2-3; D is possibly TRBD2 (5 bases). Germline V gives CDR1 SGHRS, CDR2 YFSETQ. V lost 0 bases to trimming and J lost 5 bases, with 7 bases between them. The CDR3 has 13 residues. CDR3 protein: CASSLAGRDTQYF. In DNA, the CDR3 is TGCGCCAGCAGCTTGGCGGGGAGAGATACGCAGTATTTT. The full variable domain, with the rest looked up from reference TRBV5-1 and TRBJ2-3, is KAGVTQTPRYLIKTRGQQVTLSCSPISGHRSVSWYQQTPGQGLQFLFEYFSETQRNKGNFPGRFSGRQFSNSRSEMNVSTLELGDSALYLCASSLAGRDTQYFGPGTRLTVL.

V gene TRBV5-1 combines with J gene TRBJ1-4; TRBD1 matches 7 bases. The trim removed 5 bases at V and 6 bases at J, leaving 10 bases unmatched. Germline V gives CDR1 SGHRS, CDR2 YFSETQ. The CDR3 runs 15 residues. CDR3 residues: CASRPTGTADEKLFF. CDR3 coding DNA: TGCGCCAGCAGGCCTACCGGGACAGCGGATGAAAAACTGTTTTTT.

The V gene is TRBV6-1, the J gene TRBJ1-2; D gene unclear. The V gene lost 0 bases and the J gene lost 3 bases, with 8 bases spanning the gap. This CDR3 region has 14 residues. Germline CDR1 is MNHNS and CDR2 is SASEGT. The CDR3 loop reads CASSEALQHYGYTF. CDR3 bases: TGTGCCAGCAGTGAAGCCTTACAACACTATGGCTACACCTTC.